The subject of this entry is one T cell receptor (beta chain). A much larger clone differs from this one at a single base, so this may be a read error. This record belongs to a study of T cells after yellow fever vaccination. Turning to the study itself: When fractions had low cell numbers, they were prepared with SMART-Seq v4 Ultra Low Input. Study-level results: CD4 and CD8 compartments shared a small share of clonotypes.

Conversion of TCR transcripts into cDNA relied on 5'RACE template switching, which added a universal primer site and UMIs. In TCRdb, the 5' RACE reads were re-called with MiXCR into one record per CDR3 protein. Counted here are under 55,000 distinct CDR3 sequences, about 7% occurring once; the ten biggest clones make up approximately 16%. The ends lost 3 bases at V and 0 bases at J; junction bases unmatched: 3. The V gene's germline CDR1 is MRHNA and CDR2 SNTAGT. This CDR3 comprises 15 residues. This sequence joins TRBV6-4 and TRBJ2-3, with 7 bases that match TRBD2. The source of this sequence is a man younger than 45 who received the YFV17D yellow fever vaccine. The starting material was CD8+ T cells not binding an NS4B(214-222) dextramer, sorted from PBMCs, obtained 45 days after the yellow fever booster vaccination. CDR3 in amino acids: CASSEGRASTDTQYF. DNA of the CDR3: TGTGCCAGCAGTGAGGGGAGGGCTAGCACAGATACGCAGTATTTT.